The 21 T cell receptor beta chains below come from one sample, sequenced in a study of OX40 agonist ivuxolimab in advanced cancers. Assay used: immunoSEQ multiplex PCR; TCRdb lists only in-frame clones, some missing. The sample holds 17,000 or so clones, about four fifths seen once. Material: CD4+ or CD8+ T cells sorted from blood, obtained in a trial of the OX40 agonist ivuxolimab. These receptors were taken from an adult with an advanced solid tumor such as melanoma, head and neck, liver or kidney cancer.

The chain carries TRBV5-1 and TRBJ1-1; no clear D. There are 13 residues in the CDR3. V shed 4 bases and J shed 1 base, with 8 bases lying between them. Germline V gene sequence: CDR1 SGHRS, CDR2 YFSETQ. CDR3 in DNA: TGCGCCAGCAGCAACTCTAGGAACACTGAAGCTTTCTTT. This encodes CASSNSRNTEAFF.

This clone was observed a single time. CDR3 nucleotides: TGTGCCAGCAGCTTGGGCCGGGACGGAGCTTTCTTT. Translating it yields CASSLGRDGAFF. The rearrangement joins TRBV13 to TRBJ1-1, with a weak D call TRBD1 (5 bases). Germline V gene data show CDR1 as PRHDT and CDR2 as FYEKMQ (reference sequence). V lost 3 bases, J lost 10 bases, and 12 bases lay in between. CDR3 size: 12 residues.

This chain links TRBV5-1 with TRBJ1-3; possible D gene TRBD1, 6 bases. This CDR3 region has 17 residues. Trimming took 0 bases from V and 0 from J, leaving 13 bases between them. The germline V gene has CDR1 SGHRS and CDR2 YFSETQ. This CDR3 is CASSLAGGHPSGNTIYF. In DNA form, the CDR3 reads TGCGCCAGCAGCTTGGCGGGGGGACATCCCTCTGGAAACACCATATATTTT.

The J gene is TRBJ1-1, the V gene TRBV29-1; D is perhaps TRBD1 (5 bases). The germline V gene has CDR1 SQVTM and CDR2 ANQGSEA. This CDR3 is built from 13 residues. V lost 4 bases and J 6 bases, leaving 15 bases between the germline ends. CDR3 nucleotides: TGCAGCGTTGGGGGGTTAGAGTTGGCTGAAGCTTTCTTT. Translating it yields CSVGGLELAEAFF.

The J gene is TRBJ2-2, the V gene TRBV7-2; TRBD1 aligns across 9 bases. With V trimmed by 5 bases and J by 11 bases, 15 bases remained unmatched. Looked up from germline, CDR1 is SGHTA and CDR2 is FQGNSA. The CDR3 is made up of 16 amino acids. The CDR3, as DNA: TGTGCCAGCAGCCGTTACCTACCTGGGACAGGGCTAGAGCTGTTTTTT. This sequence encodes CASSRYLPGTGLELFF.

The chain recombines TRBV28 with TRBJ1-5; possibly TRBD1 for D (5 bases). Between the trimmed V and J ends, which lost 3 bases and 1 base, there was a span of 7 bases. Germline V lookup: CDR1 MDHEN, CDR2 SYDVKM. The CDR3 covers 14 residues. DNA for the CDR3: TGTGCCAGCAGTTTCCAGGGCAGCAATCAGCCCCAGCATTTT. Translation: CASSFQGSNQPQHF.

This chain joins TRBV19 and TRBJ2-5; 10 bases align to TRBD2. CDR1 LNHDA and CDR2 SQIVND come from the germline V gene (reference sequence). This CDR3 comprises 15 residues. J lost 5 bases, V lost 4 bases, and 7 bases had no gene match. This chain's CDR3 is CASSTAGGPGETQYF. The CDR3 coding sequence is TGTGCCAGTAGTACAGCGGGAGGGCCAGGGGAGACCCAGTACTTC.

CDR3: CASSGDRNWGEQYF. The CDR3 DNA follows: TGTGCCAGCAGCGGGGACAGGAACTGGGGGGAGCAGTACTTC. The rearrangement links TRBV5-6 to TRBJ2-7; TRBD1 aligns across 8 bases. V lost 4 bases and J lost 7; bases outside the gene matches: 10. The CDR3 covers 14 residues. Germline CDR1 SGHDT, CDR2 YYEEEE.

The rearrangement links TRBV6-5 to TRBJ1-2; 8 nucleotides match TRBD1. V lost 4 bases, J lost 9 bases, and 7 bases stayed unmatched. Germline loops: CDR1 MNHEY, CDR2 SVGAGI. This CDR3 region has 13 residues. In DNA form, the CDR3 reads TGTGCCAGCAGTTCTGGACAGGGTAGGCGCTACACCTTC. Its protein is CASSSGQGRRYTF.

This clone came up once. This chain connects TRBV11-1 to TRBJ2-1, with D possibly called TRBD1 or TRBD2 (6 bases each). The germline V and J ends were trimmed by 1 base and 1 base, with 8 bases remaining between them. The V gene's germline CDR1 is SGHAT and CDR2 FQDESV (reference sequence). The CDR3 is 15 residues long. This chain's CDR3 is CASSLEGGSYNEQFF. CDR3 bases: TGTGCCAGCAGCTTAGAAGGGGGGTCCTACAATGAGCAGTTCTTC.

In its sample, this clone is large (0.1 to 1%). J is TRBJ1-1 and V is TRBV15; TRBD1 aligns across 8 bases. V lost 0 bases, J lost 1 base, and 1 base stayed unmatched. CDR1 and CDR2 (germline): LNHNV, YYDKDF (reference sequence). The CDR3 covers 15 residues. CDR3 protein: CATSREGQANTEAFF. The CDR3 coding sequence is TGTGCCACCAGCAGAGAGGGACAGGCGAACACTGAAGCTTTCTTT. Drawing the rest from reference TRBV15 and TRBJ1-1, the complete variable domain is DAMVIQNPRYQVTQFGKPVTLSCSQTLNHNVMYWYQQKSSQAPKLLFHYYDKDFNNEADTPDNFQSRRPNTSFCFLDIRSPGLGDTAMYLCATSREGQANTEAFFGQGTRLTVV.

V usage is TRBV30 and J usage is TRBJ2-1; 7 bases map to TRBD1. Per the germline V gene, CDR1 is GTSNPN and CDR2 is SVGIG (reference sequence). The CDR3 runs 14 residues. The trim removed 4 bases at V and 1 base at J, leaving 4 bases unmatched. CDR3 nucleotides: TGTGCCTGGACCCCAGGGGGTTCCTACAATGAGCAGTTCTTC. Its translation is CAWTPGGSYNEQFF.

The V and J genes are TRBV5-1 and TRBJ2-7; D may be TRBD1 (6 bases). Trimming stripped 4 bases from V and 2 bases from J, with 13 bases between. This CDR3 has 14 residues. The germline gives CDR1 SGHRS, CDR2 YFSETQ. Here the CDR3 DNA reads TGCGCCAGCAGCCTCGTGACAGGCACCTACGAGCAGTACTTC. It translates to CASSLVTGTYEQYF.

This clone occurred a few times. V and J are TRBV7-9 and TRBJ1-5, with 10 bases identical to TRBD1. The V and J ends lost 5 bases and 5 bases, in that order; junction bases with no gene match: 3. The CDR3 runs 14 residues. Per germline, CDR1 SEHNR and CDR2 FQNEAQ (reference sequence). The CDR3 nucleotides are TGTGCCAGCAGCCCCGGGACAGGGGATCAGCCCCAGCATTTT. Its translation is CASSPGTGDQPQHF.

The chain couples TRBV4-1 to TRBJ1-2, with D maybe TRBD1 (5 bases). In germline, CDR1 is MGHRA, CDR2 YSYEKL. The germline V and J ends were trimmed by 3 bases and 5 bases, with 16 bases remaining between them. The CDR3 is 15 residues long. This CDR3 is CASSHSRDGGYGYTF. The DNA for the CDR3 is TGCGCCAGCAGCCATTCCAGAGACGGGGGATATGGCTACACCTTC.

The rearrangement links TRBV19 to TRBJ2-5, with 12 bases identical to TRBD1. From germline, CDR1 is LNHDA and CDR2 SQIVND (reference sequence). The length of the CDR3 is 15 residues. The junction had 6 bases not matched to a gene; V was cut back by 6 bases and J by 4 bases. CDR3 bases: TGTGCCAGTAGCCCCCGGGACAGGGGGCGAGAGACCCAGTACTTC. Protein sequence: CASSPRDRGRETQYF.

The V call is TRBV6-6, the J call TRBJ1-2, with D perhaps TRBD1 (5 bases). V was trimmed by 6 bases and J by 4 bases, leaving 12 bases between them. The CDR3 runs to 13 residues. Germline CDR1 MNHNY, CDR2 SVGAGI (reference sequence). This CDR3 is CASRLQATYGYTF. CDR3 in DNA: TGTGCCAGCAGGTTACAGGCCACCTATGGCTACACCTTC.

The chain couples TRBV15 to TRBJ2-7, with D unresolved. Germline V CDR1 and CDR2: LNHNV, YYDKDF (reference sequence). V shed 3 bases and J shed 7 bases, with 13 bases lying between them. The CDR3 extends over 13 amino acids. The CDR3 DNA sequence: TGTGCCACCAGCAGGGGTCTCCTCGGGGAGCAGTACTTC. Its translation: CATSRGLLGEQYF.

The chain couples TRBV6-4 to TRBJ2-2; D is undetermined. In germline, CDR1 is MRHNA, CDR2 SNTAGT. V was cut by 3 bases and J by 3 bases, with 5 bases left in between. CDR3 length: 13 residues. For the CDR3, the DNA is TGTGCCAGCAGTGAAGGAGACACCGGGGAGCTGTTTTTT. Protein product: CASSEGDTGELFF.

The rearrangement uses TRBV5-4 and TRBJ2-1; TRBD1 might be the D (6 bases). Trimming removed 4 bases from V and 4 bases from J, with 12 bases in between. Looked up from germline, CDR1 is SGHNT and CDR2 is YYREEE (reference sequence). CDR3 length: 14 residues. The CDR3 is CASSQDSRYNEQFF. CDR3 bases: TGTGCCAGCAGCCAGGACAGTCGATACAATGAGCAGTTCTTC.

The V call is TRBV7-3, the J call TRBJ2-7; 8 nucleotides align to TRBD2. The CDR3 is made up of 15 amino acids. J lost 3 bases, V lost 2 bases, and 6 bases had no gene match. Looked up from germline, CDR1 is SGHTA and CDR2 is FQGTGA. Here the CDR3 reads CASSLGAGGLYEQYF. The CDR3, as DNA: TGTGCCAGCAGCTTAGGGGCGGGAGGCCTCTACGAGCAGTACTTC.